These T cell receptor beta chains were read from a single sample in a study of cytomegalovirus exposure and HLA in healthy donors. The data were produced by immunoSEQ multiplex PCR, yet TCRdb's version contains in-frame clones alone and is incomplete. The sample holds some 85,000 clones, over 60% seen once. Sequencing input: PBMCs. The receptors come from a man aged 40-55 years in good health and CMV-seronegative. CDR3s leave out the opening cysteine and the closing phenylalanine or tryptophan. Each record gives: V gene, D gene, J gene, CDR3 protein. The D gene is left open where the match is weak.

v_call: TRBV10-3; d_call: TRBD1; j_call: TRBJ2-2; cdr3_aa: AISESIFRQGGNTGELF
v_call: TRBV27; d_call: TRBD1; j_call: TRBJ1-1; cdr3_aa: ASRPYRGGNTEAF
v_call: TRBV28; d_call: NA; j_call: TRBJ1-6; cdr3_aa: ASSLTGGQSPLH
v_call: TRBV27; d_call: TRBD2; j_call: TRBJ2-1; cdr3_aa: ASRTKRGGGNEQF
v_call: TRBV7-2; d_call: NA; j_call: TRBJ2-7; cdr3_aa: ASSPVGGRNEQY
v_call: TRBV14; d_call: TRBD1; j_call: TRBJ1-2; cdr3_aa: ASSQDDPGTAFYGYT
v_call: TRBV9; d_call: TRBD1; j_call: TRBJ1-6; cdr3_aa: ASSPSRGGLSSYNSPLH
v_call: TRBV14; d_call: TRBD1; j_call: TRBJ2-7; cdr3_aa: ASSQVFFRDRGRREQY
v_call: TRBV7-9; d_call: NA; j_call: TRBJ1-4; cdr3_aa: ASSPNEKLF
v_call: TRBV29-1; d_call: TRBD1; j_call: TRBJ1-2; cdr3_aa: SVPRTGQVGYT
v_call: TRBV2; d_call: TRBD2; j_call: TRBJ2-1; cdr3_aa: ASSDDASGGSYNEQF
v_call: TRBV9; d_call: NA; j_call: TRBJ2-2; cdr3_aa: ASRAGRTGELF
v_call: TRBV11-1; d_call: NA; j_call: TRBJ2-7; cdr3_aa: ASNDRGYEQY
v_call: TRBV9; d_call: TRBD2; j_call: TRBJ2-2; cdr3_aa: ASSVLRLAGGPGELF
v_call: TRBV29-1; d_call: TRBD1; j_call: TRBJ1-1; cdr3_aa: SVERQGGLDTEAF
v_call: TRBV4-3; d_call: NA; j_call: TRBJ1-6; cdr3_aa: ASSSPVGPGTPLH
v_call: TRBV7-2; d_call: NA; j_call: TRBJ1-2; cdr3_aa: ASSPSLAAVYGYT
v_call: TRBV12-2; d_call: NA; j_call: TRBJ2-7; cdr3_aa: ASRLRPGQGAQYPYEQY
v_call: TRBV7-6; d_call: NA; j_call: TRBJ1-1; cdr3_aa: ASSPAGGSEAF
v_call: TRBV14; d_call: NA; j_call: TRBJ2-2; cdr3_aa: ASSQDRYRDDTGELF
v_call: TRBV7-2; d_call: TRBD1; j_call: TRBJ2-2; cdr3_aa: ASSLGQGGNTGELF
v_call: TRBV5-1; d_call: TRBD2; j_call: TRBJ2-5; cdr3_aa: ASSGLAGGPGETQY
v_call: TRBV19; d_call: TRBD2; j_call: TRBJ2-2; cdr3_aa: ASSVLAGGLGGELF
v_call: TRBV2; d_call: TRBD2; j_call: TRBJ2-7; cdr3_aa: ASIPGLAGVSYEQY
v_call: TRBV11-2; d_call: NA; j_call: TRBJ2-3; cdr3_aa: ASSLGRSTDTQY
v_call: TRBV19; d_call: NA; j_call: TRBJ1-1; cdr3_aa: ASSIGDITEAF
v_call: TRBV10-3; d_call: TRBD2; j_call: TRBJ2-3; cdr3_aa: AIMTSGGTDTQY
v_call: TRBV5-1; d_call: NA; j_call: TRBJ1-4; cdr3_aa: ASSLATANEKLF
v_call: TRBV4-3; d_call: TRBD2; j_call: TRBJ2-1; cdr3_aa: ASRSGGDSYNEQF
v_call: TRBV11-2; d_call: TRBD1; j_call: TRBJ1-3; cdr3_aa: ASSWRGKGQGDGNTIY
v_call: TRBV19; d_call: TRBD1; j_call: TRBJ2-5; cdr3_aa: ASSIRGGGETQY
v_call: TRBV27; d_call: TRBD1; j_call: TRBJ1-1; cdr3_aa: ASTRDRGYTEAF
v_call: TRBV7-9; d_call: NA; j_call: TRBJ1-6; cdr3_aa: ASSQNSPLH
v_call: TRBV7-8; d_call: TRBD1; j_call: TRBJ2-7; cdr3_aa: ASSLGATGYEQY
v_call: TRBV2; d_call: TRBD2; j_call: TRBJ2-7; cdr3_aa: ASSERGAYEQY
v_call: TRBV19; d_call: TRBD1; j_call: TRBJ1-1; cdr3_aa: TSSVLQGTRNTEAF